This TCR beta chain emerged from a study of siplizumab effects on memory and regulatory T cells. Profiled with immunoSEQ multiplex PCR; TCRdb holds only in-frame clones, not every one. This table holds tens of thousands of clones, approximately 93% found once. Trimming stripped 0 bases from V and 11 bases from J, with 12 bases between. The CDR3 is made up of 13 amino acids. Germline values: CDR1 SGHRS, CDR2 YFSETQ. The chain combines TRBV5-1 with TRBJ2-1; D ambiguous. The TCR originated in a human donor in good health. Sequenced material: CD8+ T cells sorted from blood. The CDR3 spells CASSLEGGTKQFF. The CDR3 nucleotides are TGCGCCAGCAGCTTGGAAGGTGGAACTAAGCAGTTCTTC.